The clone carrying this T cell receptor (beta chain) was seen repeatedly, ten times or more. Its antigen is as yet unknown. These data come from a study of regulatory T cells in long-lasting Graves disease. Indicated time point: persistent/refractory GD, antithyroid drugs over 5 years with positive TRAb. RNA extracted from PBMCs served as the sequencing template. A volume of about 9 milliliters of peripheral blood was collected in EDTA tubes. Looked up from germline, CDR1 is SEHNR and CDR2 is FQNEAQ (reference sequence). The CDR3 extends over 15 amino acids. The V gene end was trimmed by 3 bases and the J gene end by 5 bases; junction bases not matched to a gene: 4. Study-level points and caveats: Persistent Graves' patients showed reduced TCR diversity versus newly diagnosed patients. The small sample size may have reduced accuracy.

Arm-PCR of CDR3 regions with iRepertoire HTBI primers generated TCR beta libraries. TCRdb reanalysed the multiplex PCR reads using MiXCR and keeps one entry per CDR3 protein. The sample has roughly 400,000 distinct CDR3 sequences, roughly 21% seen once. The material sequenced was peripheral blood mononuclear cells (PBMCs), taken when the disease was refractory, from a patient treated with antithyroid drugs. This clonotype originated in a female donor with Graves disease. V gene TRBV7-9 combines with J gene TRBJ2-5; TRBD2 aligns across 12 bases. CDR3 loop: CASSFPTSGSETQYF. The CDR3, as DNA: TGTGCCAGCAGCTTCCCGACTAGCGGGAGTGAGACCCAGTACTTC.